What follows are 29 T cell receptor beta chains derived from one specimen sequenced in a study of T cell repertoires in cytomegalovirus infection. MiXCR, applied by TCRdb to the reads, yields one record per CDR3 protein. Among a few hundred thousand distinct CDR3 sequences, around a quarter were seen once, and the ten largest hold about 13%. The material sequenced was PBMCs. Source of these receptors: a human donor in good health (CMV status not recorded). Some clones in this sample may be carry-over from other donors' samples.

This clonotype was seen many times. The chain couples TRBV7-2 to TRBJ2-1; unclear D gene. CDR3 length: 14 residues. Germline V lookup: CDR1 SGHTA, CDR2 FQGNSA. V shed 0 bases and J shed 4 bases, with 7 bases lying between them. The CDR3 is CASSLARYYNEQFF. The CDR3 DNA follows: TGTGCCAGCAGCTTAGCCAGGTATTACAATGAGCAGTTCTTC. Variable domain in full (rest from reference TRBV7-2 and TRBJ2-1): GAGVSQSPSNKVTEKGKDVELRCDPISGHTALYWYRQSLGQGLEFLIYFQGNSAPDKSGLPSDRFSAERTGGSVSTLTIQRTQQEDSAVYLCASSLARYYNEQFFGPGTRLTVL.

In DNA, the CDR3 is TGCGCCAGCAGCCAAGATCCCAGGGGACACTCCTACAATGAGCAGTTCTTC. Encoded protein: CASSQDPRGHSYNEQFF. V is TRBV4-1 and J is TRBJ2-1, with D tentatively TRBD1 (6 bases). Trimming took 0 bases from V and 0 from J, leaving 12 bases between them. This CDR3 has 17 amino acids. CDR1 and CDR2 (germline): MGHRA, YSYEKL.

The CDR3 region is CAISRESNNEQFF. The CDR3 DNA reads as TGTGCCATCAGCAGGGAATCCAACAATGAGCAGTTCTTC. V usage is TRBV10-3 and J usage is TRBJ2-1, with a possible D match to TRBD1 (5 bases). Trimming pared 6 bases from V and 5 bases from J, leaving 11 bases between. CDR1 is ENHRY, CDR2 SYGVKD, per germline. CDR3 length equals 13 residues.

This clonotype has a count of ten or more. The chain carries TRBV7-2 and TRBJ2-3; 7 nucleotides align to TRBD2. The junction had 10 bases not matched to a gene; V was cut back by 4 bases and J by 3 bases. The CDR3 extends over 16 amino acids. Germline CDR1 and CDR2: SGHTA and FQGNSA. In DNA, the CDR3 is TGTGCCAGCAGCTACCTGGGGACTACAAAGACAGATACGCAGTATTTT. It yields the protein CASSYLGTTKTDTQYF.

This clonotype showed up many times. The chain couples TRBV7-2 to TRBJ1-6, with TRBD1 as a possible D gene (6 bases). V dropped 1 base and J dropped 9 bases, with 28 bases sitting between them. This CDR3 contains 20 residues. CDR1 SGHTA and CDR2 FQGNSA come from the germline V gene. This CDR3 reads CASSLGVQGLTRLGASPLHF. CDR3 DNA sequence: TGTGCCAGCAGCTTAGGCGTACAGGGCTTGACGAGGTTAGGGGCTTCACCCCTCCACTTT.

There are many counts of this clonotype. A read error may explain this, as a much larger clone is one base away. The chain recombines TRBV12-3 or TRBV12-4 with TRBJ1-1; D is unclear. The germline V and J ends were trimmed by 6 bases and 1 base, with 9 bases remaining between them. CDR3 length: 13 amino acids. The CDR3 DNA is TGTGCCAGCAGCTTATGGGGGAACACTGAAGCTTTCTTT. Protein product: CASSLWGNTEAFF.

V and J are TRBV10-1 and TRBJ1-1; the match to TRBD1 covers 7 bases. The V gene end was trimmed by 5 bases and the J gene end by 1 base; junction bases not matched to a gene: 4. The germline gives CDR1 WNHNN, CDR2 SYGVQD (reference sequence). The CDR3 is 14 amino acids. The chain's CDR3 is CASSTGATNTEAFF. CDR3 DNA sequence: TGCGCCAGCAGTACAGGGGCGACGAACACTGAAGCTTTCTTT.

This clonotype was seen ten or more times. The CDR3 is CASSLGGGNQETQYF. DNA for the CDR3: TGTGCCAGCAGCTTGGGGGGAGGGAACCAAGAGACCCAGTACTTC. The chain is built from TRBV7-2 and TRBJ2-5, with TRBD2 identical over 7 bases. The CDR3 consists of 15 residues. The V gene end was trimmed by 3 bases and the J gene end by 0 bases; junction bases not matched to a gene: 4. Germline V gene sequence: CDR1 SGHTA, CDR2 FQGNSA.

This clonotype was seen more than once but under ten times. V usage is TRBV6-5 and J usage is TRBJ2-5; D may be TRBD1 (8 bases). Germline V gives CDR1 MNHEY, CDR2 SVGAGI. This CDR3 comprises 16 residues. The ends were cut back, 2 bases at V and 6 bases at J, with 19 bases in the middle. CDR3 DNA sequence: TGTGCCAGCAGTTACGGCGGGGGTCAGGGGGCGAAGACCCAGTACTTC. Amino acid sequence: CASSYGGGQGAKTQYF.

This chain uses TRBV7-9 with TRBJ2-5; 9 bases match TRBD1. This CDR3 is 15 amino acids long. The V gene end was trimmed by 7 bases and the J gene end by 5 bases; junction bases not matched to a gene: 11. In germline, CDR1 is SEHNR, CDR2 FQNEAQ (reference sequence). CDR3 amino acids: CASNTDRGGSETQYF. The CDR3 nucleotides are TGTGCCAGCAACACCGACAGGGGGGGGAGTGAGACCCAGTACTTC.

The gene calls are TRBV5-1 and TRBJ2-5, with TRBD2 matching 8 bases. The V gene end was trimmed by 1 base and the J gene end by 5 bases; junction bases not matched to a gene: 7. CDR1 is SGHRS and CDR2 is YFSETQ in the germline V gene. The CDR3 runs 15 residues. CDR3: CASSLMGREVETQYF. In DNA form, the CDR3 reads TGCGCCAGCAGCTTGATGGGGCGGGAGGTGGAGACCCAGTACTTC.

This clonotype has a count of ten or more. The chain recombines TRBV7-2 with TRBJ2-5; 10 nucleotides match TRBD2. The junction had 6 bases not matched to a gene; V was cut back by 3 bases and J by 2 bases. The CDR3 extends over 16 amino acids. Germline CDR1 is SGHTA and CDR2 is FQGNSA. CDR3 region: CASSLVSTSGQETQYF. CDR3 nucleotide sequence: TGTGCCAGCAGCTTGGTATCGACTAGCGGGCAAGAGACCCAGTACTTC.

On this clonotype itself: With a much larger clone just one base away, this may be a read error. This rearrangement joins TRBV12-3 or TRBV12-4 to TRBJ1-5; 10 bases are shared with TRBD1. Trimming cost V 6 bases and J 6 bases; bases outside gene matches: 2. The CDR3 runs to 13 residues. CDR3 protein: CASRTGGRQPQHF. The DNA for the CDR3 is TGTGCCAGCAGGACAGGGGGCCGTCAGCCCCAGCATTTT.

This clonotype was detected only a few times. CDR3 sequence: CASSSVASGSGSYNEQFF. The CDR3 nucleotides are TGTGCCAGCAGCTCAGTTGCTAGCGGGAGCGGCTCCTACAATGAGCAGTTCTTC. V and J are TRBV7-9 and TRBJ2-1; TRBD2 matches 10 bases. This CDR3 contains 18 residues. The trim removed 4 bases at V and 0 bases at J, leaving 9 bases unmatched. From germline, CDR1 is SEHNR and CDR2 FQNEAQ (reference sequence). The variable domain in full, completed from reference TRBV7-9 and TRBJ2-1, reads DTGVSQNPRHKITKRGQNVTFRCDPISEHNRLYWYRQTLGQGPEFLTYFQNEAQLEKSRLLSDRFSAERPKGSFSTLEIQRTEQGDSAMYLCASSSVASGSGSYNEQFFGPGTRLTVL.

V gene TRBV5-6 combines with J gene TRBJ1-1; TRBD1 agrees at 7 bases. Germline V gene sequence: CDR1 SGHDT, CDR2 YYEEEE. The CDR3 loop spans 17 amino acids. V lost 4 bases, J lost 7 bases, and 19 bases stayed unmatched. CDR3: CASSRVQLTGRTIEAFF. The DNA for the CDR3 is TGTGCCAGCAGCCGGGTACAATTGACAGGGAGAACGATTGAAGCTTTCTTT.

The chain has TRBV6-2 or TRBV6-3 and TRBJ2-1, with TRBD1 matching 8 bases. The germline gives CDR1 MNHEY, CDR2 SVGEGT. This CDR3 comprises 15 residues. The V and J ends lost 5 bases and 5 bases, in that order; junction bases with no gene match: 8. The DNA of the CDR3 is TGTGCCAGCAGTGTCGGACAGGGAAGGAACAATGAGCAGTTCTTC. It specifies CASSVGQGRNNEQFF.

V is TRBV6-6 and J is TRBJ2-7; D is uncertain. V lost 0 bases, J lost 2 bases, and 14 bases lay in between. CDR1 is MNHNY and CDR2 is SVGAGI in the germline V gene (reference sequence). This CDR3 has 16 amino acids. CDR3 DNA sequence: TGTGCCAGCAGTTACTCAAGTTGGGATTCCGCCTACGAGCAGTACGTC. This gives the protein CASSYSSWDSAYEQYV.

The CDR3 bases are TGCAGTGTCCCGGGACAGGGGAACACTGAAGCTTTCTTT. It yields the protein CSVPGQGNTEAFF. The V gene is TRBV20-1, the J gene TRBJ1-1; TRBD1 aligns across 9 bases. This CDR3 region has 13 residues. With V trimmed by 7 bases and J by 1 base, 4 bases remained unmatched. In germline, CDR1 is DFQATT, CDR2 SNEGSKA (reference sequence).

The V call is TRBV6-1, the J call TRBJ2-7; possible D gene TRBD1, 6 bases. Deletions cut 7 bases from V and 1 base from J, with 23 bases between. CDR3 length equals 17 residues. Germline loops: CDR1 MNHNS, CDR2 SASEGT. CDR3 in amino acids: CASTYSPPGTLSYEQYF. The CDR3 nucleotides are TGTGCCAGCACCTACTCCCCCCCGGGGACACTTTCCTACGAGCAGTACTTC.

V and J are TRBV19 and TRBJ1-1; 8 bases are a match to TRBD1. Looked up from germline, CDR1 is LNHDA and CDR2 is SQIVND (reference sequence). The trim removed 7 bases at V and 1 base at J, leaving 5 bases unmatched. This CDR3 comprises 14 residues. The CDR3 coding sequence is TGTGCCAGTACCACGGGACAGGAGAACACTGAAGCTTTCTTT. Protein: CASTTGQENTEAFF.

This clonotype was observed a few times. The chain combines TRBV7-2 with TRBJ1-3; possibly TRBD1 for D (5 bases). In germline, CDR1 is SGHTA, CDR2 FQGNSA. The CDR3 covers 16 residues. V gave up 1 base and J gave up 0 bases, with 10 bases separating them. The CDR3 protein is CASSLEGGGSGNTIYF. The CDR3 nucleotides read TGTGCCAGCAGCTTAGAGGGCGGGGGCTCTGGAAACACCATATATTTT. The full variable domain, rest sourced from reference TRBV7-2 and TRBJ1-3, is GAGVSQSPSNKVTEKGKDVELRCDPISGHTALYWYRQSLGQGLEFLIYFQGNSAPDKSGLPSDRFSAERTGGSVSTLTIQRTQQEDSAVYLCASSLEGGGSGNTIYFGEGSWLTVV.

In DNA form, the CDR3 reads TGTGCCAGTAGTTCTGCCCCCCCCCCCGGGGAGCTGTTTTTT. This sequence encodes CASSSAPPPGELFF. This chain links TRBV19 with TRBJ2-2; D is uncertain. Germline V gene sequence: CDR1 LNHDA, CDR2 SQIVND (reference sequence). The V and J ends lost 5 bases and 6 bases respectively, with 13 bases between them. The CDR3 length is 14 residues.

This clonotype was recorded only once. The rearrangement uses TRBV20-1 and TRBJ2-1; 8 bases line up with TRBD1. Germline CDR1 is DFQATT and CDR2 is SNEGSKA (reference sequence). V trimming: 4 bases; J trimming: 2 bases; junction bases outside the gene matches: 4. The CDR3 spans 14 residues. CDR3 coding DNA: TGCAGTGCTAACGGACAGGGAGCCTACAATGAGCAGTTCTTC. Translation: CSANGQGAYNEQFF.

The rearrangement uses TRBV5-6 and TRBJ2-7; TRBD1 might be the D (5 bases). Germline loops: CDR1 SGHDT, CDR2 YYEEEE. The CDR3 spans 15 residues. The V gene lost 2 bases and the J gene lost 1 base, with 13 bases spanning the gap. The DNA for the CDR3 is TGTGCCAGCAGCTTATTACAGGCTGGGTCCTACGAGCAGTACTTC. It translates to CASSLLQAGSYEQYF.

This clonotype has a handful of counts. The chain joins TRBV5-4 to TRBJ2-3; D gene uncertain. CDR1 and CDR2 (germline): SGHNT, YYREEE (reference sequence). V was shortened by 1 base and J by 4 bases, with 10 bases between the two germline ends. There are 14 residues in the CDR3. CDR3 protein: CASSLRAAPDTQYF. The DNA of the CDR3 is TGTGCCAGCAGCTTGAGGGCGGCCCCAGATACGCAGTATTTT.

DNA for the CDR3: TGTGCCAGCAGTTCCAGGGTCGGGGAAGAGACCCAGTACTTC. Its protein is CASSSRVGEETQYF. The J gene is TRBJ2-5, the V gene TRBV12-3 or TRBV12-4; D could derive from TRBD1 or TRBD2 (5 bases each). The V and J ends lost 4 bases and 3 bases respectively, with 12 bases between them. The CDR3 extends over 14 amino acids.

V is TRBV12-3 or TRBV12-4 and J is TRBJ2-1, with 7 positions matching TRBD2. The CDR3 has 15 residues. V shed 1 base and J 10 bases; nucleotides not matched to a gene: 10. The CDR3 DNA reads TGTGCCAGCAGTTTAGGGCTAGCGGACCTAGGGGAGCAGTTCTTC. It encodes CASSLGLADLGEQFF.

This chain connects TRBV6-2 or TRBV6-3 to TRBJ2-7; D might be TRBD1 (5 bases). Germline V CDR1 and CDR2: MNHEY, SVGEGT. CDR3 size: 13 residues. Trimming removed 7 bases at V and 2 bases at J, with 12 bases between. CDR3 loop: CASKRDSPYEQYV. The CDR3 nucleotides read TGTGCCAGCAAGAGAGACAGCCCCTACGAGCAGTACGTC.

The table lists this clonotype with many counts. V and J are TRBV7-2 and TRBJ2-1; 14 nucleotides agree with TRBD2. Trimming cost V 0 bases and J 9 bases; bases outside gene matches: 1. This CDR3 contains 15 residues. Germline lookup yields CDR1 SGHTA and CDR2 FQGNSA. The CDR3 protein is CASSLAGLAGVEQFF. As DNA, the CDR3 is TGTGCCAGCAGCTTAGCGGGACTAGCGGGAGTTGAGCAGTTCTTC.